This T cell receptor beta chain was identified during a study of CD8 T cells in ankylosing spondylitis. Study-level results: Characteristic, it appeared, of ankylosing spondylitis blood was a TCR beta motif of eight highly homologous variants.

A word on this clonotype: Its matching antigen is unknown.

With 3 bases clipped from V and 4 bases from J, the junction kept 9 bases outside the gene matches. Germline loops: CDR1 SGHAT, CDR2 FQNNGV. The CDR3 contains 17 residues. Quantitative molecular-barcoded 5'-RACE generated the TCR beta libraries. TCRdb processed the 5' RACE reads anew with MiXCR; each CDR3 protein has one entry. The sample has around 770,000 distinct CDR3 sequences, around 20% seen once. The chain employs TRBV11-2 and TRBJ1-1; 12 bases line up with TRBD1. The sequenced sample was blood, either unsorted or a sorted T cell fraction (not recorded which). The source of this sequence is a male donor with ankylosing spondylitis. The CDR3 spells CASSFTGTGGQRTEAFF. The CDR3 DNA is TGTGCCAGCAGCTTTACCGGGACAGGGGGCCAGCGCACTGAAGCTTTCTTT.